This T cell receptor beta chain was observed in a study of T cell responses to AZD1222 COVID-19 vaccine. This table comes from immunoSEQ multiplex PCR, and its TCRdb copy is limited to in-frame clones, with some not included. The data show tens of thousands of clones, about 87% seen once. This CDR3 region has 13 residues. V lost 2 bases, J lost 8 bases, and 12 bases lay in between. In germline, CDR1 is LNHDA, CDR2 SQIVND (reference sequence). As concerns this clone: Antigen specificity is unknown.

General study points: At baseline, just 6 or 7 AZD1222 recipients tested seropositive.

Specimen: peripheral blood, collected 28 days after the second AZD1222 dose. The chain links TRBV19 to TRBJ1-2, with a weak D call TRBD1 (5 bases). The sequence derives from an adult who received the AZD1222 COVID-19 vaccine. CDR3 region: CASSIRQGGGYTF. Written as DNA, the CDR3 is TGTGCCAGTAGTATAAGGCAGGGTGGCGGCTACACCTTC.